The next 25 T cell receptor beta chains were all read from a single sample in a study of vaccination and CD4 T cells after COVID-19. No cognate antigen is known for these TCRs. Treatment given: roughly 11-day PBMC culture with coronavirus spike peptide pools or control peptides (ViraFEST assay). Cultured CD4+ T cell DNA underwent sequencing with the Oncomine TCR Beta short-read assay. TCRdb re-analysed the PCR reads in MiXCR, keeping a single row per CDR3 protein. The sample lists under 15,000 distinct CDR3 sequences; around 43% were seen once. Input material: CD4+ T cells from blood, cultured in vitro. The receptors come from a human donor who had recovered from COVID-19.

The CDR3 loop is CASSPGQNYEQYF. The DNA for the CDR3 is TGTGCCAGCTCCCCGGGACAGAACTACGAGCAGTACTTC. The chain is built from TRBV12-1 and TRBJ2-7; the table's D call, TRBD1, was not checked against the DNA. TRBV12-1 is a known pseudogene. This CDR3 region has 13 residues.

This chain joins TRBV18 and TRBJ1-2; D unclear. CDR3 length: 13 amino acids. V shed 7 bases and J shed 0 bases, with 9 bases lying between them. Looked up from germline, CDR1 is KGHSH and CDR2 is LQKENI. CDR3 nucleotides: TGTGCCAGCTTAGGGCAGTCTAACTATGGCTACACCTTC. Its protein product is CASLGQSNYGYTF.

The chain carries TRBV10-3 and TRBJ1-1; no reliable D call. V was trimmed by 6 bases and J by 0 bases, leaving 8 bases between them. The CDR3 covers 13 residues. Germline CDR1 ENHRY, CDR2 SYGVKD. CDR3 protein: CAISKGVNTEAFF. The CDR3 DNA reads as TGTGCCATCAGCAAGGGAGTGAACACTGAAGCTTTCTTT.

The chain couples TRBV19 to TRBJ1-2; D is unclear. V shed 4 bases and J shed 8 bases, with 20 bases lying between them. The germline CDR1 and CDR2 sequences are LNHDA and SQIVND (reference sequence). The CDR3 loop spans 15 amino acids. The CDR3 spells CASSTSYSEIGGYTF. For the CDR3, the DNA is TGTGCCAGTAGTACCTCCTACTCCGAAATAGGAGGCTACACCTTC. The complete variable domain, with remaining parts taken from reference TRBV19 and TRBJ1-2, reads DGGITQSPKYLFRKEGQNVTLSCEQNLNHDAMYWYRQDPGQGLRLIYYSQIVNDFQKGDIAEGYSVSREKKESFPLTVTSAQKNPTAFYLCASSTSYSEIGGYTFGSGTRLTVV.

This clonotype was seen more than once but under ten times. The V and J genes are TRBV7-8 and TRBJ2-6; D possibly corresponds to TRBD2 (6 bases). V lost 0 bases to trimming and J lost 0 bases, with 9 bases between them. The germline CDR1 and CDR2 sequences are SGHVS and FQNEAQ. The CDR3 runs 17 residues. The CDR3: CASSLAVGGSGANVLTF. The DNA for the CDR3 is TGTGCCAGCAGCTTAGCTGTGGGGGGCTCTGGGGCCAACGTCCTGACTTTC.

The chain couples TRBV28 to TRBJ1-5; D ambiguous. Trimming took 5 bases from V and 5 from J, leaving 16 bases between them. Germline V gene sequence: CDR1 MDHEN, CDR2 SYDVKM. This CDR3 is 15 amino acids long. The CDR3 spells CASSLPPTRDQPQHF. CDR3 sequence (DNA): TGTGCCAGCAGTCTCCCCCCAACTCGTGATCAGCCCCAGCATTTT.

V is TRBV27 and J is TRBJ2-2; D is possibly TRBD2 (6 bases). The germline gives CDR1 MNHEY, CDR2 SMNVEV (reference sequence). V was trimmed by 7 bases and J by 5 bases, leaving 20 bases between them. The CDR3 totals 16 residues. The CDR3 is CASIQISGGVTGELFF. The CDR3 DNA follows: TGTGCCAGCATTCAAATAAGCGGAGGGGTTACCGGGGAGCTGTTTTTT.

This clonotype was recorded a few times. The gene calls are TRBV7-6 and TRBJ2-2; 7 nucleotides line up with TRBD1. Looked up from germline, CDR1 is SGHVS and CDR2 is FNYEAQ. The CDR3 covers 15 residues. V trimming: 1 base; J trimming: 4 bases; junction bases outside the gene matches: 3. The chain's CDR3 is CASSLGSGGTGELFF. The CDR3 bases are TGTGCCAGCAGCTTAGGGTCAGGGGGCACCGGGGAGCTGTTTTTT. Together with reference TRBV7-6 and TRBJ2-2, the CDR3 gives the full variable domain: GAGVSQSPRYKVTKRGQDVALRCDPISGHVSLYWYRQALGQGPEFLTYFNYEAQQDKSGLPNDRFSAERPEGSISTLTIQRTEQRDSAMYRCASSLGSGGTGELFFGEGSRLTVL.

This clonotype was detected only a few times. The chain couples TRBV20-1 to TRBJ2-4, with D perhaps given as TRBD1 or TRBD2 (5 bases each). V lost 2 bases, J lost 0 bases, and 14 bases lay in between. Germline values: CDR1 DFQATT, CDR2 SNEGSKA (reference sequence). CDR3 length: 16 residues. This CDR3 reads CSARPSGTLAKNIQYF. The CDR3 region has the DNA TGCAGTGCTAGACCTTCAGGGACCTTAGCCAAAAACATTCAGTACTTC.

The rearrangement links TRBV2 to TRBJ1-1; D possibly corresponds to TRBD1 (5 bases). This CDR3 contains 14 residues. From germline, CDR1 is SNHLY and CDR2 FYNNEI. The ends were cut back, 3 bases at V and 1 base at J, with 9 bases in the middle. The DNA of the CDR3 is TGTGCCAGCAGTGAGGGGGAATGGAACACTGAAGCTTTCTTT. Its translation: CASSEGEWNTEAFF.

This clonotype was seen a handful of times. The V call is TRBV12-3 or TRBV12-4, the J call TRBJ1-6, with 7 positions matching TRBD1. The CDR3 is made up of 14 amino acids. V shed 4 bases, J shed 7 bases, and the junction held 4 bases outside the gene matches. CDR3: CASSWTGENSPLHF. DNA of the CDR3: TGTGCCAGCAGTTGGACAGGAGAAAATTCACCCCTCCACTTT.

The V gene is TRBV5-1, the J gene TRBJ2-3; D unclear. Between the trimmed V and J ends, which lost 0 bases and 4 bases, there was a span of 3 bases. CDR3 size: 12 residues. Germline lookup yields CDR1 SGHRS and CDR2 YFSETQ. Written as DNA, the CDR3 is TGCGCCAGCAGCTTGGACGCAGATACGCAGTATTTT. Encoded protein: CASSLDADTQYF.

The CDR3 here is CASSYQQTPYGYTF. The CDR3 bases are TGTGCCAGCAGTTACCAACAGACCCCCTATGGCTACACCTTC. The J gene is TRBJ1-2, the V gene TRBV6-2 or TRBV6-3; no definite D call. Germline V gene data show CDR1 as MNHEY and CDR2 as SVGEGT. The CDR3 runs to 14 residues. V lost 2 bases and J lost 4, with 11 bases in between.

This chain joins TRBV18 and TRBJ1-2; TRBD1 is a possible D gene (6 bases). The CDR3 length is 14 residues. The germline gives CDR1 KGHSH, CDR2 LQKENI. The ends were cut back, 6 bases at V and 3 bases at J, with 14 bases in the middle. The CDR3 protein is CASSRSSGDYGYTF. CDR3 coding DNA: TGTGCCAGCTCCCGAAGCTCAGGGGACTATGGCTACACCTTC.

The rearrangement links TRBV20-1 to TRBJ1-1, with D maybe TRBD1 (6 bases). Germline assignment: CDR1 DFQATT and CDR2 SNEGSKA (reference sequence). V dropped 5 bases and J dropped 4 bases, with 14 bases sitting between them. This CDR3 region has 13 residues. CDR3 residues: CSASAQGFTEAFF. The CDR3 bases are TGCAGTGCTTCAGCACAGGGTTTCACTGAAGCTTTCTTT.

The chain joins TRBV27 to TRBJ1-5; D not resolved. CDR3 length: 14 residues. V was shortened by 4 bases and J by 3 bases, with 10 bases between the two germline ends. The germline gives CDR1 MNHEY, CDR2 SMNVEV (reference sequence). The CDR3 region has the DNA TGTGCCAGCAGTTCGGCGGGGTCCAATCAGCCCCAGCATTTT. Its protein product is CASSSAGSNQPQHF.

The chain uses TRBV20-1 and TRBJ2-1; possible D gene TRBD2, 5 bases. Trimming removed 2 bases from V and 3 bases from J, with 11 bases in between. The CDR3 is 14 amino acids. Germline V gene sequence: CDR1 DFQATT, CDR2 SNEGSKA (reference sequence). The CDR3 nucleotides are TGCAGTGCTAGAAAGAATAGCGACTACAATGAGCAGTTCTTC. As protein: CSARKNSDYNEQFF.

Concerning this clonotype itself: The junction departs from germline at one end; a sequencing error may be responsible. The chain is built from TRBV5-4 and TRBJ1-1; 8 nucleotides line up with TRBD1. Germline V gives CDR1 SGHNT, CDR2 YYREEE (reference sequence). This CDR3 is 15 amino acids long. As DNA, the CDR3 is TGTGTCAGCAGCCCGAGACAGGGGCAGACCACTGAAGCTTTCTTT. This translates into CVSSPRQGQTTEAFF.

The table lists this clonotype with a few counts. V gene TRBV27 combines with J gene TRBJ2-7; the match to TRBD2 covers 13 bases. The CDR3 has 19 amino acids. Trimming took 3 bases from V and 3 from J; bases not matched to a gene: 14. CDR1 MNHEY and CDR2 SMNVEV come from the germline V gene (reference sequence). The CDR3 nucleotides are TGTGCCAGCAGTTTCCGAAATATCCCCGGGACTAGCGGGATCTACGAGCAGTACTTC. This sequence encodes CASSFRNIPGTSGIYEQYF.

This clonotype was observed a handful of times. The V call is TRBV15, the J call TRBJ2-7; 11 bases are shared with TRBD2. V was clipped by 0 bases and J by 6 bases; unmatched bases: 10. The V gene's germline CDR1 is LNHNV and CDR2 YYDKDF (reference sequence). The CDR3 loop spans 17 amino acids. In DNA form, the CDR3 reads TGTGCCACCAGCAGAGAGTTAGCGGGAGGGAGAAGAGTCGAGCAGTACTTC. It codes for CATSRELAGGRRVEQYF.

The chain has TRBV2 and TRBJ2-3; D is unresolved. The germline V and J ends were trimmed by 3 bases and 1 base, with 8 bases remaining between them. The CDR3 length is 14 residues. The germline V gene encodes CDR1 SNHLY and CDR2 FYNNEI. CDR3 DNA sequence: TGTGCCAGCAGTGACATTATTCGCACAGATACGCAGTATTTT. This sequence encodes CASSDIIRTDTQYF.

V and J are TRBV29-1 and TRBJ1-5, with D possibly TRBD1 on 5 matching bases. V gave up 3 bases and J gave up 7 bases, with 13 bases separating them. Looked up from germline, CDR1 is SQVTM and CDR2 is ANQGSEA. This CDR3 comprises 13 residues. The CDR3 loop is CSVERDPGQPQHF. In nucleotides, the CDR3 is TGCAGCGTTGAGAGGGACCCCGGACAGCCCCAGCATTTT.

The chain recombines TRBV23-1 with TRBJ1-2; tentative D call: TRBD1 (5 bases). TRBV23-1 is classed as an ORF, of uncertain function. The CDR3 length is 15 residues. V was shortened by 3 bases and J by 4 bases, with 15 bases between the two germline ends. This CDR3 is CASSQPPGHIYGYTF. Written as DNA, the CDR3 is TGCGCCAGCAGTCAGCCTCCCGGACATATCTATGGCTACACCTTC.

V gene TRBV20-1 combines with J gene TRBJ1-2; D call uncertain. The CDR3 has 12 amino acids. Germline CDR1 and CDR2: DFQATT and SNEGSKA (reference sequence). Between the trimmed V and J ends, which lost 5 bases and 4 bases, there was a span of 11 bases. Written as DNA, the CDR3 is TGCAGTGCTCCTGTAGGGATCTATGGCTACACCTTC. Translated: CSAPVGIYGYTF.

The V gene is TRBV7-3, the J gene TRBJ2-3; D may be TRBD2 (5 bases). Germline V gene lookup returns CDR1 SGHTA and CDR2 FQGTGA. The CDR3 contains 12 residues. Here the CDR3 reads CASSGSTDTQYF. The CDR3 region has the DNA TGTGCGAGCTCGGGGAGCACAGATACGCAGTATTTT.